This T cell receptor (beta chain) was found in a study of identical twins. Trimming stripped 7 bases from V and 4 bases from J, with 8 bases between. Germline CDR1 is DFQATT and CDR2 is SNEGSKA (reference sequence). The CDR3 runs to 11 residues. Unique molecular identifiers were present on cDNA, and template switching added a universal primer site. TCRdb used MiXCR to reprocess the 5' RACE reads, holding one entry per CDR3 protein. The sample has about 280,000 distinct CDR3 sequences, about 8% seen once. These data also featured in a second study, about yellow fever vaccine responses in identical twins.

Sequencing used memory (CD45RO+) T cells sorted from blood. This clonotype was sampled from a woman younger than 35 in good health. V is TRBV20-1 and J is TRBJ1-3; D gene ambiguous. The CDR3 loop reads CSVRTGNTIYF. DNA of the CDR3: TGCAGTGTTCGGACCGGAAACACCATATATTTT.